This T cell receptor (beta chain) emerged from a study of neurological immune-mediated disorders. Study-level results: Among expanded clones, no CDR3 amino acid sequences were shared across subjects, a pattern suggesting private repertoires in all groups.

Time point denoted: longitudinal time-point 3. PBMCs numbering 2 million and stored at -80 C yielded the unsorted libraries. This clonotype showed up many times. Its antigen remains unknown. It was by 5'RACE with 10-nucleotide random UMIs that the cDNA was made. Each CDR3 protein gets one entry after TCRdb re-called the 5' RACE reads with MiXCR. The table records 45,000 to 65,000 distinct CDR3 sequences, roughly 8.3% of them present only once. This CDR3 has 16 residues. V lost 1 base and J lost 4, with 17 bases in between. Looked up from germline, CDR1 is SGHVS and CDR2 is FQNEAQ. This clonotype was obtained from a woman in her thirties or forties in good health. The rearrangement joins TRBV7-8 to TRBJ2-7; D uncertain. Input material: PBMCs. CDR3: CASSLVSFSQRYEQYF. CDR3 bases: TGTGCCAGCAGCTTAGTTAGCTTCTCCCAGAGGTACGAGCAGTACTTC.